These T cell receptor beta chains were read from a single sample in a study of shared clonotypes between healthy human individuals. Assay used: immunoSEQ multiplex PCR; TCRdb lists only in-frame clones, some missing. The table has around 320,000 clones, 87% seen once. The sequenced sample consisted of memory CD8+ T cells sorted from blood. These receptors originate from a man aged 18-30 years in good health. CDR3s include the opening cysteine and the closing phenylalanine or tryptophan. A D gene is named only where the DNA matches it firmly. Only some rows state a clone size, as once, few, many or a class for expanded clones.

cdr3_nt cdr3_aa d_call clone_size j_call v_call
TGTGCCAGCAGCGCCCGGACAGGGGTTAACCAAGAGACCCAGTACTTC CASSARTGVNQETQYF TRBD1 . TRBJ2-5 TRBV7-9
TGTGCCAGCCGAGACAGGGGAAATGAAAAACTGTTTTTT CASRDRGNEKLFF TRBD1 . TRBJ1-4 TRBV28
TGTGCCAGCAGTCCTACCGGGACAGGGATTTACTCTGGGGCCAACGTCCTGACTTTC CASSPTGTGIYSGANVLTF TRBD1 . TRBJ2-6 TRBV9
TGCGCCAGCAGCTTGGTTGGGACAGGGGTGGACGAGCAGTACTTC CASSLVGTGVDEQYF TRBD1 . TRBJ2-7 TRBV5-1
TGTGCTAGCAGCCACTACAGCTTCGAGACCCAGTACTTC CASSHYSFETQYF . few TRBJ2-5 TRBV7-7
TGTGCCAGCTCAATACCGGGACAGGGATCACCCCTCCACTTT CASSIPGQGSPLHF TRBD1 . TRBJ1-6 TRBV18
TGTGCCAGCAGCTCGGACTCCGTTGAGCAGTTCTTC CASSSDSVEQFF . . TRBJ2-1 TRBV5-8
TGTGCCAGCAGCTTATCTCAGGGAAGCCATACGCAGTATTTT CASSLSQGSHTQYF . . TRBJ2-3 TRBV7-9
TGTGCCAGCAGAGCCCCCGGGGCCCACTACGAGCAGTACTTC CASRAPGAHYEQYF . few TRBJ2-7 TRBV6-1
TGTGCCAGCAGCGCGACCACAGGGGACGAGCAGTACTTC CASSATTGDEQYF TRBD1 . TRBJ2-7 TRBV7-9
TGTGCCAGTAGTATCCCATGGACTAGCGGATCCTACGAGCAGTACTTC CASSIPWTSGSYEQYF TRBD2 . TRBJ2-7 TRBV19
TGTGCCAGCAGCTTGACAGGGGGCGCCGCCTATGGCTACACCTTC CASSLTGGAAYGYTF TRBD1 . TRBJ1-2 TRBV5-6
TGTGCCAGCAGCTTGGGGCGGGGGCGCAGCACCGGGGAGCTGTTTTTT CASSLGRGRSTGELFF . . TRBJ2-2 TRBV5-4
TGTGCCAGCAGCGACCATTCTCATACGCAGTATTTT CASSDHSHTQYF . . TRBJ2-3 TRBV11-1